A single TCR beta chain is shown here with its context. The CDR3 extends over 16 amino acids. V shed 0 bases and J shed 3 bases, with 15 bases lying between them. Germline CDR1 LGHNA, CDR2 YSLEER. The data stem from a study of blood T cells in healthy people across ages. Using a J-beta primer mix together with a sample-barcoded 5' primer, a second PCR was run for about 6 to 11 cycles. MiXCR was run by TCRdb on the 5' RACE reads, yielding one entry per CDR3 protein. Seen here are 1.5 million to 2 million distinct CDR3 sequences, around 40% observed once, and the top ten hold roughly 23%. The gene calls are TRBV4-3 and TRBJ2-7; D perhaps matches TRBD2 (7 bases). The material sequenced was blood. The receptor's source is a human donor in good health. The CDR3 spells CASSQEWGGPYYEQYF. The CDR3 nucleotides are TGCGCCAGCAGCCAAGAATGGGGGGGGCCTTACTACGAGCAGTACTTC.